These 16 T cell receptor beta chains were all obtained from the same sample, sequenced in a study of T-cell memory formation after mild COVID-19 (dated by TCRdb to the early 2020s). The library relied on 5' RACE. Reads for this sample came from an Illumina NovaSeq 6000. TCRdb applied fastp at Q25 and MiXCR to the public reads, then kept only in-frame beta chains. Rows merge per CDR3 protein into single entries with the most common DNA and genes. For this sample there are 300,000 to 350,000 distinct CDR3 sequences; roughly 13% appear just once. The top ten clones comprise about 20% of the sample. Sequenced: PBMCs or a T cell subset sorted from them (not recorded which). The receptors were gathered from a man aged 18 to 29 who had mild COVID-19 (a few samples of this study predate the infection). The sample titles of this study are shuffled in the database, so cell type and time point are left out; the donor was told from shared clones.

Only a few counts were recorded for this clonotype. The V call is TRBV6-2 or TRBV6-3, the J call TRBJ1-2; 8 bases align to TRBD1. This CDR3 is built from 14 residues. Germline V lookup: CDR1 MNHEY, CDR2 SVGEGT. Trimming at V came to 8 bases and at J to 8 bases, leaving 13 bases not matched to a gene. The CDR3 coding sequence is TGTGCCAGCTGGGGCGGACAGGGACGTCAAGGCTACACCTTC. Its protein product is CASWGGQGRQGYTF.

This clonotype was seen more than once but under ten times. The CDR3 DNA reads TGTGCCAGCAGCATCAGCGACTACGAGCAGTTCTTC. Its protein product is CASSISDYEQFF. The chain links TRBV7-2 to TRBJ2-1, with D maybe TRBD2 (5 bases). The V end was cut by 5 bases, the J end by 10 bases, with 12 bases between. Germline assignment: CDR1 SGHTA and CDR2 FQGNSA. The CDR3 spans 12 residues.

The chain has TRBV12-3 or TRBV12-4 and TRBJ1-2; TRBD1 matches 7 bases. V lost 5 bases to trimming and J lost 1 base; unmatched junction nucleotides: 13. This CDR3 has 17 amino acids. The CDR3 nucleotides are TGTGCCAGCAGTCCCGGGGGACAGAAAGAGTTTAACTATGGCTACACCTTC. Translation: CASSPGGQKEFNYGYTF.

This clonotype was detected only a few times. The CDR3 region is CASSLESPLHF. CDR3 DNA: TGTGCCAGCAGCTTAGAATCACCCCTCCACTTT. The chain employs TRBV7-9 and TRBJ1-6; the D is unclear. Trimming took off 1 base at V and 10 bases at J, with 2 bases between the two ends. CDR1 SEHNR and CDR2 FQNEAQ come from the germline V gene (reference sequence). The CDR3 runs 11 residues. Combining the CDR3 with reference TRBV7-9 and TRBJ1-6 gives the whole variable domain DTGVSQNPRHKITKRGQNVTFRCDPISEHNRLYWYRQTLGQGPEFLTYFQNEAQLEKSRLLSDRFSAERPKGSFSTLEIQRTEQGDSAMYLCASSLESPLHFGNGTRLTVT.

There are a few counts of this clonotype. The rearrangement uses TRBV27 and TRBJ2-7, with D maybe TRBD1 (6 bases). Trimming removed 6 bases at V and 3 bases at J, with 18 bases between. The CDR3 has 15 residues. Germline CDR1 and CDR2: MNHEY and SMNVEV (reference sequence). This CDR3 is CASSLQGWSFYEQYF. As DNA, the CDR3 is TGTGCCAGCAGCTTACAGGGTTGGTCCTTCTACGAGCAGTACTTC.

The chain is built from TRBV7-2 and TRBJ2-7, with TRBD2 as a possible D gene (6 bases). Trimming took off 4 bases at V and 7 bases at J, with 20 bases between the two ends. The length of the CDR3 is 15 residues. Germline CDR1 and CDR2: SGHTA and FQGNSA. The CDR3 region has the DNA TGTGCCAGCAGCTCTCCGGGACGGACGGGAGAAGAGCAGTACTTC. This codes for CASSSPGRTGEEQYF.

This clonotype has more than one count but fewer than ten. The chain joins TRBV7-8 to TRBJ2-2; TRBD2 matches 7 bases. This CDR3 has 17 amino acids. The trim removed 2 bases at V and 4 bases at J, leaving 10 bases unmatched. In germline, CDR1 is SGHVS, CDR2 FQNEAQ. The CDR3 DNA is TGTGCCAGCAGCTTACTGGGGGGAGGGGTTGTCACCGGGGAGCTGTTTTTT. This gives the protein CASSLLGGGVVTGELFF.

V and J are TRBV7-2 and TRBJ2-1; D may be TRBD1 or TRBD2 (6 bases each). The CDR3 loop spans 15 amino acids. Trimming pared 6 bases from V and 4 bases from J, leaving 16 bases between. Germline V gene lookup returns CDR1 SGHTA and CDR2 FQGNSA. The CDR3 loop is CASRTGGILYNEQFF. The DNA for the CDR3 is TGTGCCAGCAGAACCGGGGGCATCCTTTACAATGAGCAGTTCTTC.

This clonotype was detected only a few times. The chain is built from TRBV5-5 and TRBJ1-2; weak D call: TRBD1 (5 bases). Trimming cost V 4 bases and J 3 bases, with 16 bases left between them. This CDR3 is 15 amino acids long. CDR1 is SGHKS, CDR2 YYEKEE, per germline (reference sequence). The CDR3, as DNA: TGTGCCAGCAGCCGCCTCTCGACAGCTGACTATGGCTACACCTTC. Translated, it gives CASSRLSTADYGYTF.

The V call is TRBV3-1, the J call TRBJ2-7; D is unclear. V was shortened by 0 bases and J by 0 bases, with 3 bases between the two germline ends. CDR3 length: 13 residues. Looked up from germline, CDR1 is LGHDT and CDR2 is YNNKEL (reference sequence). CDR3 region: CASSQDSSYEQYF. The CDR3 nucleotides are TGTGCCAGCAGCCAAGACAGCTCCTACGAGCAGTACTTC.

CDR3 nucleotides: TGCAGCGTCTACAGGTTTGGAGTTGAGCAGTTCTTC. This translates into CSVYRFGVEQFF. The chain combines TRBV29-1 with TRBJ2-1; D perhaps matches TRBD1 (5 bases). Germline values: CDR1 SQVTM, CDR2 ANQGSEA. This CDR3 has 12 amino acids. The germline V and J ends were trimmed by 6 bases and 9 bases, with 15 bases remaining between them.

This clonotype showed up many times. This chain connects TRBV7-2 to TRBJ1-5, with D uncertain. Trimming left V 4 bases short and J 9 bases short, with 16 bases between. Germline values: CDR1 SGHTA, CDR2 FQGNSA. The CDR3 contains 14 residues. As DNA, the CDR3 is TGTGCCAGCAGCTCCCCAAACAGCTTACTGCCCCAGCATTTT. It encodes CASSSPNSLLPQHF.

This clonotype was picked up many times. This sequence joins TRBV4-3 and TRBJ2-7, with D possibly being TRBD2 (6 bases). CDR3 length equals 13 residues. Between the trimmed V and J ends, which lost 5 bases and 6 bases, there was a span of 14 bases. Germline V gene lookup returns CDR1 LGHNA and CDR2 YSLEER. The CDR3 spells CASSVSSVGEQYF. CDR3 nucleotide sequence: TGCGCCAGCAGCGTATCTAGCGTGGGCGAGCAGTACTTC.

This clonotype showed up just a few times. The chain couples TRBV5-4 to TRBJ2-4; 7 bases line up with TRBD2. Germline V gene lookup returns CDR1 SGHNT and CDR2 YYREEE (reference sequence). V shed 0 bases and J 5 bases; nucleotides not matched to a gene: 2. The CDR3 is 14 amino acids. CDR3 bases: TGTGCCAGCAGCTTGGCGGGGGGTCAAAACATTCAGTACTTC. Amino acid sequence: CASSLAGGQNIQYF. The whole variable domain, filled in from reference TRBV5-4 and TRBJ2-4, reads ETGVTQSPTHLIKTRGQQVTLRCSSQSGHNTVSWYQQALGQGPQFIFQYYREEENGRGNFPPRFSGLQFPNYSSELNVNALELDDSALYLCASSLAGGQNIQYFGAGTRLSVL.

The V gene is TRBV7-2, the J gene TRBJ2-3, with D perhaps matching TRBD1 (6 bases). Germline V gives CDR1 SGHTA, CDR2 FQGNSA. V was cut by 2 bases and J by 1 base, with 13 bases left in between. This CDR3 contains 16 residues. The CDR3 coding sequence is TGTGCCAGCAGCTTACAGGGGCCCGGAGGCACAGATACGCAGTATTTT. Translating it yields CASSLQGPGGTDTQYF. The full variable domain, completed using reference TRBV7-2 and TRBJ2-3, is GAGVSQSPSNKVTEKGKDVELRCDPISGHTALYWYRQSLGQGLEFLIYFQGNSAPDKSGLPSDRFSAERTGGSVSTLTIQRTQQEDSAVYLCASSLQGPGGTDTQYFGPGTRLTVL.

The CDR3 coding sequence is TGTGCCAGCAGCTTCAGACTCGGCACTGAAGCTTTCTTT. Translating it yields CASSFRLGTEAFF. The chain has TRBV7-8 and TRBJ1-1; D is unresolved. V was trimmed by 3 bases and J by 4 bases, leaving 9 bases between them. The CDR3 has 13 residues. Per the germline V gene, CDR1 is SGHVS and CDR2 is FQNEAQ.